This T cell receptor beta chain was sequenced during a study of OX40 agonist ivuxolimab in advanced cancers. Study summary: At 0.01 to 10 mg/kg, ivuxolimab was administered intravenously to patients every 2 weeks.

Findings and caveats of the study: The mean number of expanded clones was higher in CD8+ T cells than in CD4+. Partial responders at 0.1-3.0 mg/kg showed near-lowest clonal expansion. Part of the nonresponder group also had normalized T-cell clonal expansion that was low.

V dropped 4 bases and J dropped 4 bases, with 8 bases sitting between them. Germline CDR1 and CDR2: ENHRY and SYGVKD. The length of the CDR3 is 13 residues. The method was immunoSEQ multiplex PCR; TCRdb's version includes in-frame clones alone and lacks a portion of them. The sample carries around 68,000 clones, around nine tenths recorded once. This clone came up once. The antigen remains unidentified. The clonotype comes from an adult with an advanced solid tumor such as melanoma, head and neck, liver or kidney cancer. The J gene is TRBJ1-5, the V gene TRBV10-3; possible D gene TRBD1, 5 bases. The sequencing here drew on CD4+ or CD8+ T cells sorted from blood, taken in a trial of the OX40 agonist ivuxolimab. The CDR3 nucleotides are TGTGCCATCAGTGCCAGGGTAAATCAGCCCCAGCATTTT. Encoded protein: CAISARVNQPQHF.